What follows are 17 T cell receptor beta chains derived from one specimen sequenced in a study of T cell responses to AZD1222 COVID-19 vaccine. TCRdb's copy holds only in-frame clones and misses some; the assay was immunoSEQ multiplex PCR. The sample has over 85,000 clones, 85% to 95% seen once. The sample was peripheral blood, taken on day 0 of AZD1222 vaccination. The receptors were sampled from an adult in good health.

This rearrangement joins TRBV7-9 to TRBJ1-5, with D unresolved. V lost 5 bases to trimming and J lost 3 bases, with 8 bases between them. The CDR3 consists of 13 residues. Germline lookup yields CDR1 SEHNR and CDR2 FQNEAQ (reference sequence). CDR3 coding DNA: TGTGCCAGCAGCGTACAAGACAATCAGCCCCAGCATTTT. Encoded protein: CASSVQDNQPQHF.

V usage is TRBV7-9 and J usage is TRBJ1-6, with 7 bases that match TRBD1. This CDR3 has 15 residues. Germline V CDR1 and CDR2: SEHNR, FQNEAQ (reference sequence). The V gene end was trimmed by 5 bases and the J gene end by 10 bases; junction bases not matched to a gene: 11. The CDR3 spells CASSQSTGVGSPLHF. The CDR3, as DNA: TGTGCCAGCAGCCAAAGTACAGGGGTAGGATCACCCCTCCACTTT.

V usage is TRBV19 and J usage is TRBJ1-1; a possible D gene is TRBD1 (5 bases). This CDR3 region has 13 residues. Germline V gene sequence: CDR1 LNHDA, CDR2 SQIVND (reference sequence). Trimming left V 4 bases short and J 3 bases short, with 9 bases between. The CDR3 region has the DNA TGTGCCAGTAGTAGACAGACAGACACTGAAGCTTTCTTT. This translates into CASSRQTDTEAFF.

This chain links TRBV10-3 with TRBJ1-3; D is unresolved. The V gene's germline CDR1 is ENHRY and CDR2 SYGVKD. V shed 6 bases and J shed 2 bases, with 8 bases lying between them. This CDR3 is 13 amino acids long. CDR3 DNA sequence: TGTGCCATCAGCGAGGTGACTGGAAACACCATATATTTT. Translation gives CAISEVTGNTIYF.

The chain combines TRBV28 with TRBJ2-1; D possibly corresponds to TRBD2 (6 bases). The germline CDR1 and CDR2 sequences are MDHEN and SYDVKM. This CDR3 spans 14 amino acids. V was clipped by 1 base and J by 6 bases, with 10 bases between them. The CDR3 DNA is TGTGCCAGCAGTTTATTAGGAGGGACCAATGAGCAGTTCTTC. It encodes CASSLLGGTNEQFF.

The rearrangement joins TRBV3-1 (or the pseudogene TRBV3-2) to TRBJ1-1, with D unresolved. The germline V gene has CDR1 LGHDT and CDR2 YNNKEL (reference sequence). The CDR3 runs to 12 residues. Trimming cost V 2 bases and J 1 base, with 2 bases left between them. The CDR3 here is CASSQKNTEAFF. CDR3 in DNA: TGTGCCAGCAGCCAAAAGAACACTGAAGCTTTCTTT.

This clone was seen a single time. The chain is built from TRBV14 and TRBJ1-5, with D perhaps TRBD1 (5 bases). CDR1 SGHDN and CDR2 FVKESK come from the germline V gene. The germline V and J ends were trimmed by 4 bases and 5 bases, with 30 bases remaining between them. This CDR3 region has 20 residues. The CDR3 protein is CASSLKDLKGPRLPHQPQHF. The CDR3 DNA follows: TGTGCCAGCAGCCTAAAAGACTTAAAGGGGCCTCGGCTTCCCCATCAGCCCCAGCATTTT.

This clone was counted a single time. V is TRBV2 and J is TRBJ1-2, with D unresolved. Germline values: CDR1 SNHLY, CDR2 FYNNEI. This CDR3 has 11 amino acids. The V gene lost 7 bases and the J gene lost 5 bases, with 8 bases spanning the gap. CDR3 amino acids: CASNGEYGYTF. CDR3 coding DNA: TGTGCCAGCAATGGAGAATATGGCTACACCTTC.

This rearrangement joins TRBV28 to TRBJ1-2; the D is unclear. The V and J ends lost 2 bases and 8 bases respectively, with 9 bases between them. Germline V lookup: CDR1 MDHEN, CDR2 SYDVKM. The CDR3 runs 12 residues. CDR3 loop: CASSLTGEGYTF. In DNA form, the CDR3 reads TGTGCCAGCAGTTTAACGGGTGAGGGCTACACCTTC.

The chain uses TRBV30 and TRBJ1-5, with a weak D call TRBD1 (5 bases). This CDR3 spans 14 amino acids. Germline V gives CDR1 GTSNPN, CDR2 SVGIG (reference sequence). The V and J ends lost 0 bases and 4 bases respectively, with 10 bases between them. Here the CDR3 DNA reads TGTGCCTGGAGTGTTACAGGAGATAATCAGCCCCAGCATTTT. It yields the protein CAWSVTGDNQPQHF. Full variable domain (outside the CDR3, taken from reference TRBV30 and TRBJ1-5): SQTIHQWPATLVQPVGSPLSLECTVEGTSNPNLYWYRQAAGRGLQLLFYSVGIGQISSEVPQNLSASRPQDRQFILSSKKLLLSDSGFYLCAWSVTGDNQPQHFGDGTRLSIL.

This clone was observed once. The rearrangement links TRBV5-4 to TRBJ1-5; D is unclear. The V gene's germline CDR1 is SGHNT and CDR2 YYREEE (reference sequence). There are 12 residues in the CDR3. Trimming cost V 5 bases and J 5 bases, with 8 bases left between them. This chain's CDR3 is CASSSPDQPQHF. In DNA, the CDR3 is TGTGCCAGCAGTTCGCCCGATCAGCCCCAGCATTTT. The full variable domain, completed using reference TRBV5-4 and TRBJ1-5, is ETGVTQSPTHLIKTRGQQVTLRCSSQSGHNTVSWYQQALGQGPQFIFQYYREEENGRGNFPPRFSGLQFPNYSSELNVNALELDDSALYLCASSSPDQPQHFGDGTRLSIL.

V gene TRBV19 combines with J gene TRBJ2-6; the D is unclear. Germline V gene sequence: CDR1 LNHDA, CDR2 SQIVND (reference sequence). CDR3 length: 17 amino acids. V was cut by 3 bases and J by 0 bases, with 12 bases left in between. CDR3 in amino acids: CASSITLSRSGANVLTF. CDR3 DNA: TGTGCCAGTAGTATCACCCTAAGCCGCTCTGGGGCCAACGTCCTGACTTTC.

The rearrangement joins TRBV6-5 to TRBJ1-1; D is ambiguous. Deletions cut 0 bases from V and 1 base from J, with 6 bases between. The CDR3 is made up of 14 amino acids. CDR1 and CDR2 (germline): MNHEY, SVGAGI. The CDR3 region is CASSYSQPNTEAFF. CDR3 DNA sequence: TGTGCCAGCAGTTACTCCCAGCCGAACACTGAAGCTTTCTTT.

This chain connects TRBV4-1 to TRBJ2-3, with 11 bases that match TRBD2. Unmatched junction bases numbered 7, after V lost 5 bases and J lost 0 bases. This CDR3 is 17 amino acids long. Germline loops: CDR1 MGHRA, CDR2 YSYEKL. In DNA form, the CDR3 reads TGCGCCAGCAGCGGAGTGACTAGCGGGATTAGCACAGATACGCAGTATTTT. This translates into CASSGVTSGISTDTQYF.

The rearrangement uses TRBV5-1 and TRBJ1-2, with 7 bases matching TRBD1. V lost 4 bases, J lost 5 bases, and 2 bases stayed unmatched. Looked up from germline, CDR1 is SGHRS and CDR2 is YFSETQ. The CDR3 covers 12 residues. The CDR3 region has the DNA TGCGCCAGCAGCAGGGACAGATATGGCTACACCTTC. Translated: CASSRDRYGYTF.

V usage is TRBV27 and J usage is TRBJ2-2; TRBD2 might be the D (5 bases). Germline-derived CDR1 and CDR2 are MNHEY and SMNVEV (reference sequence). V lost 10 bases, J lost 0 bases, and 12 bases lay in between. This CDR3 is built from 14 residues. The CDR3 sequence: CATTRAANTGELFF. CDR3 bases: TGTGCCACCACGCGGGCTGCGAACACCGGGGAGCTGTTTTTT.

As concerns this clone: The junction and the germline gene differ at one end; a read error may be behind it. The chain combines TRBV6-5 with TRBJ2-7; 9 bases fit TRBD1. This CDR3 contains 15 residues. The germline V gene has CDR1 MNHEY and CDR2 SVGAGI. The CDR3 coding sequence is TGTGCCAGCAGAGTTTACAGGGGGCCGACCTACGAGCGGTACTTC. Protein sequence: CASRVYRGPTYERYF.